This TCR beta chain was retrieved from a study of cytomegalovirus exposure and HLA in healthy donors. Germline lookup yields CDR1 LNHDA and CDR2 SQIVND (reference sequence). The CDR3 covers 20 residues. J gave up 3 bases and V 3 bases, and 13 bases lay outside the gene matches. PCR amplification relied on 60 Vbeta primers (plus 13 Jbeta primers). Sequencing was performed with immunoSEQ multiplex PCR; in TCRdb, only in-frame clones are kept and a portion is missing. The repertoire has approximately 79,000 clones, under 80% of them found once; the top ten carry less than 2%. The chain is built from TRBV19 and TRBJ2-2, with 13 bases matching TRBD2. The TCR comes from a man aged 35 to 55 in good health and CMV-seronegative. The sequenced sample consisted of PBMCs. The CDR3 here is CASSIDGTSGIRYHTGELFF. In DNA, the CDR3 is TGTGCCAGTAGTATCGACGGGACTAGCGGGATCCGATACCACACCGGGGAGCTGTTTTTT.